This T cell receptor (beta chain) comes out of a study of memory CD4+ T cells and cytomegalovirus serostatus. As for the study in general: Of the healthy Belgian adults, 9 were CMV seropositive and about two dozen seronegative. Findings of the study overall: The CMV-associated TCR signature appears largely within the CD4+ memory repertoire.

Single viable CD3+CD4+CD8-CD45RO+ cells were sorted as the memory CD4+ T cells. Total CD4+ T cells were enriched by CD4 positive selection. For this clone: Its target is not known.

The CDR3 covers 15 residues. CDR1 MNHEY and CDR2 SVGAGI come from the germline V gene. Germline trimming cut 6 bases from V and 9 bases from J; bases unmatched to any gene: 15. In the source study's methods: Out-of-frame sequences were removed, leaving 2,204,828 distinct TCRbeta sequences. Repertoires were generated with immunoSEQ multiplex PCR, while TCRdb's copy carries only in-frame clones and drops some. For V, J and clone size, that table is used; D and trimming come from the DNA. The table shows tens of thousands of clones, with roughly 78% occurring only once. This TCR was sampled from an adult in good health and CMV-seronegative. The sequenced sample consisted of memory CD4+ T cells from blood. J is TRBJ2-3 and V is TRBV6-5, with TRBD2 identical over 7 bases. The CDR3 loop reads CASSPRAGVLWTQYF. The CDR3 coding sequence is TGTGCCAGCAGCCCCCGGGCGGGGGTGCTATGGACGCAGTATTTT.